These 30 T cell receptor beta chains share one sample of origin, sequenced in a study of T cell clonality in common variable immunodeficiency. Some clones are missing from TCRdb's copy, which holds only in-frame ones; the method was immunoSEQ multiplex PCR. There are some 40,000 clones in the sample, none observed a single time. Sequenced sample: peripheral blood mononuclear cells. These receptors came from a person aged 18 to 70 in good health.

This clone showed up many times. Sequencing ends 3 residues short of the CDR3 end; the germline J gene provides the rest. The chain uses TRBV7-3 and TRBJ2-1; TRBD2 aligns across 8 bases. CDR3 size: 15 residues. With 5 bases clipped from V and 9 bases from J, the junction kept 12 bases outside the gene matches. CDR1 is SGHTA and CDR2 is FQGTGA in the germline V gene. The CDR3 bases that were read are TGTGCCAGCAGCCCCCGGGGGAGCGGGAGTGGTGAG. It yields the protein CASSPRGSGSGE. The complete CDR3 protein is CASSPRGSGSGEQFF.

This clone was seen repeatedly, ten times or more. With the read ending 3 residues before the CDR3 end, the germline J gene is used to fill in that end. This chain connects TRBV29-1 to TRBJ2-2; 15 nucleotides agree with TRBD2. This CDR3 contains 15 residues. Germline CDR1 SQVTM, CDR2 ANQGSEA. Trimming cost V 6 bases and J 7 bases; bases outside gene matches: 6. The sequenced part of the CDR3 DNA is TGCAGCGTCGTAGGACTAGCGGGAGGGGGCGGGGAG. This codes for CSVVGLAGGGGE. The full-length CDR3 reads as CSVVGLAGGGGELFF.

Notes on this clone: The read halts 3 residues ahead of the CDR3 end, with the missing end drawn from the germline J gene. This sequence joins TRBV7-6 and TRBJ1-1; D is possibly TRBD1 (5 bases). The CDR3 totals 13 residues. Between the trimmed V and J ends, which lost 5 bases and 1 base, there was a span of 8 bases. Germline values: CDR1 SGHVS, CDR2 FNYEAQ. The covered CDR3 bases are TGTGCCAGCAGCCTGACAGCGAACACTGAA. Its translation is CASSLTANTE. The full CDR3 protein is CASSLTANTEAFF.

This clone appeared many times. This CDR3 reads CASSHRDRGRDEQFF. The CDR3 DNA, read in part, is TGCGCCAGCAGTCATCGGGACAGGGGGCGGGATGAG. This rearrangement joins TRBV23-1 to TRBJ2-1; TRBD1 aligns across 12 bases. With the read ending 3 residues before the CDR3 end, the germline J gene is used to fill in that end. Being an ORF, TRBV23-1 has a function that is uncertain. The CDR3 is 15 amino acids. V gave up 3 bases and J gave up 8 bases; unmatched junction bases: 5.

The sample holds a few counts of this clone. Read coverage stops 3 residues before the CDR3 terminus; the germline J gene supplies the remainder. The chain carries TRBV6-2 or TRBV6-3 and TRBJ1-2; D call uncertain. The germline V gene encodes CDR1 MNHEY and CDR2 SVGEGT. The CDR3 totals 13 residues. This CDR3 is CASSYAARHDYTF. CDR3 DNA, as far as it was read: TGTGCCAGCAGTTACGCGGCACGTCACGAC.

The table lists this clone with many counts. Sequencing ends 3 residues short of the CDR3 end; the germline J gene provides the rest. The chain combines TRBV7-2 with TRBJ2-3, with 9 bases lining up with TRBD2. Losses at the gene ends were 4 bases for V and 5 bases for J; bases not matched to a gene: 4. The CDR3 has 14 amino acids. Germline V lookup: CDR1 SGHTA, CDR2 FQGNSA. CDR3 DNA (partial): TGTGCCAGCAGCTCACCGACTAGCGGAGATACG. This codes for CASSSPTSGDT. The complete CDR3 sequence is CASSSPTSGDTQYF.

This clone was picked up many times. The sequence runs out 3 residues before the end of the CDR3; the remainder is reconstructed from the germline J gene. The chain uses TRBV2 and TRBJ2-5, with TRBD2 identical over 11 bases. V shed 5 bases and J 4 bases; nucleotides not matched to a gene: 12. The germline CDR1 and CDR2 sequences are SNHLY and FYNNEI. The length of the CDR3 is 17 residues. The CDR3 loop reads CASSRTSGFTPRETQYF. CDR3 bases read: TGTGCCAGCAGTAGGACTAGCGGGTTCACCCCAAGAGAGACC.

This clone has at least ten counts. Sequencing ends 3 residues short of the CDR3 end; the germline J gene provides the rest. The chain couples TRBV5-5 to TRBJ2-5, with TRBD2 matching over 7 bases. The V and J ends lost 1 base and 4 bases, in that order; junction bases with no gene match: 4. The germline CDR1 and CDR2 sequences are SGHKS and YYEKEE (reference sequence). The CDR3 contains 14 residues. The CDR3 loop reads CASSLNWGGETQYF. The sequenced part of the CDR3 DNA is TGTGCCAGCAGCTTGAATTGGGGGGGAGAGACC.

Note on this clone: The CDR3 extends 3 residues past the end of the read, so its final part is completed from the germline J gene. This chain links TRBV5-1 with TRBJ2-3; TRBD1 agrees at 7 bases. The CDR3 contains 15 residues. Germline V gene sequence: CDR1 SGHRS, CDR2 YFSETQ. The CDR3 bases that were read are TGCGCCAGCAGCGCTGCAGGGGGAAGCAATCAGCCG. Protein: CASSAAGGSNQP. The CDR3 reads in full as CASSAAGGSNQPQYF.

This clone occurred many times. The read halts 3 residues ahead of the CDR3 end, with the missing end drawn from the germline J gene. V gene TRBV20-1 combines with J gene TRBJ2-5, with D perhaps TRBD2 (6 bases). V was shortened by 5 bases and J by 5 bases, with 9 bases between the two germline ends. Germline V gene sequence: CDR1 DFQATT, CDR2 SNEGSKA (reference sequence). The CDR3 consists of 11 residues. The sequenced CDR3 bases are TGCAGTGCTGGACGGGGGGAGACC. Its protein product is CSAGRGET. In full, the CDR3 reads CSAGRGETQYF.

At least ten counts were recorded for this clone. Read coverage stops 3 residues before the CDR3 terminus; the germline J gene supplies the remainder. The chain uses TRBV5-1 and TRBJ2-7, with 8 bases aligning to TRBD2. The length of the CDR3 is 15 residues. Germline V gives CDR1 SGHRS, CDR2 YFSETQ. J gave up 2 bases and V 4 bases, and 8 bases lay outside the gene matches. The CDR3 protein is CASSRQAGAPYEQYF. The sequenced part of the CDR3 DNA is TGCGCCAGCAGCAGGCAAGCGGGAGCCCCCTACGAG.

Ten or more counts support this clone. The sequenced fragment ends 3 residues before the CDR3 boundary, so the rest is inferred from the germline J gene. The rearrangement joins TRBV2 to TRBJ1-1; 8 bases align to TRBD1. The CDR3 runs 13 residues. Germline V gives CDR1 SNHLY, CDR2 FYNNEI. V lost 6 bases and J lost 5; bases outside the gene matches: 5. CDR3 DNA, as far as it was read: TGTGCCAGCAGGAACCGACAGGGGACTGAA. Protein product: CASRNRQGTE. The whole CDR3 sequence is CASRNRQGTEAFF.

Note on this clone: The CDR3 is cut off 3 residues early in the read; its end comes from the germline J gene. The chain employs TRBV5-8 and TRBJ1-1; D uncertain. The CDR3 covers 14 residues. Germline V CDR1 and CDR2: SGHTS, YDEGEE. Trimming left V 1 base short and J 1 base short, with 8 bases between. CDR3 amino acids: CASSLYHRNTEAFF. The DNA read from the CDR3 is TGTGCCAGCAGCTTGTATCACAGGAACACTGAA.

This clone was seen ten or more times. The read ends 3 residues before the CDR3 terminus; that terminus is restored from the germline J gene. This chain connects TRBV18 to TRBJ2-1, with a weak D call TRBD2 (6 bases). This CDR3 comprises 17 residues. The ends were cut back, 8 bases at V and 5 bases at J, with 25 bases in the middle. Germline values: CDR1 KGHSH, CDR2 LQKENI. CDR3 protein: CASHSSGRNYKNNEQFF. Partial CDR3 DNA: TGTGCCAGCCACAGTAGCGGACGAAACTATAAGAACAATGAG. Full variable domain (missing parts from reference TRBV18 and TRBJ2-1): NAGVMQNPRHLVRRRGQEARLRCSPMKGHSHVYWYRQLPEEGLKFMVYLQKENIIDESGMPKERFSAEFPKEGPSILRIQQVVRGDSAAYFCASHSSGRNYKNNEQFFGPGTRLTVL.

In its sample, this clone was seen many times. The CDR3 extends 3 residues past the end of the read, so its final part is completed from the germline J gene. This chain joins TRBV10-3 and TRBJ2-4, with D possibly being TRBD2 (6 bases). Germline CDR1 is ENHRY and CDR2 is SYGVKD. There are 15 residues in the CDR3. The covered CDR3 bases are TGTGCCATCAGTGTCCTCCGGGACTCAGAGGGGACT. Protein: CAISVLRDSEGT. The entire CDR3 reads CAISVLRDSEGTQYF.

This clone came up many times. Sequencing ends 3 residues short of the CDR3 end; the germline J gene provides the rest. The chain employs TRBV2 and TRBJ1-2; the D gene is possibly TRBD1 (5 bases). This CDR3 is built from 13 residues. Germline lookup yields CDR1 SNHLY and CDR2 FYNNEI. The CDR3 region is CASSDLPTGGYTF. The CDR3 bases that were read are TGTGCCAGCAGTGACCTCCCCACAGGCGGC.

This clone was observed at least ten times. The read stops 3 residues short of the end of the CDR3; the missing end is completed from the germline J gene. V is TRBV7-9 and J is TRBJ2-3; D not resolved. Germline lookup yields CDR1 SEHNR and CDR2 FQNEAQ (reference sequence). This CDR3 has 14 residues. V was clipped by 1 base and J by 2 bases, with 7 bases between them. The sequenced CDR3 bases are TGTGCCAGCAGCTTAGAGCTAAACACAGATACG. Translation gives CASSLELNTDT. The entire CDR3 protein is CASSLELNTDTQYF.

This clone was picked up a small number of times. Read sequence stops 3 residues before the CDR3 end, and the germline J gene provides the missing end. This chain uses TRBV20-1 with TRBJ1-1; D is possibly TRBD1 (5 bases). This CDR3 is built from 11 residues. The germline V gene has CDR1 DFQATT and CDR2 SNEGSKA (reference sequence). The CDR3 DNA, read in part, is TGCAGTGCTCCCAGGGTCGTAGAA. Amino acids: CSAPRVVE. The full-length CDR3 reads as CSAPRVVEAFF.

This clone has ten or more counts. The read is 3 residues too short to cover the CDR3 end, so that end is filled in from the germline J gene. This rearrangement joins TRBV5-1 to TRBJ2-5, with D perhaps TRBD2 (5 bases). This CDR3 contains 15 residues. The germline V gene encodes CDR1 SGHRS and CDR2 YFSETQ. Trimming left V 6 bases short and J 2 bases short, with 17 bases between. The CDR3 bases that were read are TGCGCCAGCAAATTCCGACCCGAGGGTCAAGAGACC. Translating gives CASKFRPEGQET. The full CDR3 protein reads CASKFRPEGQETQYF.

This clone was detected ten times or more. The CDR3 end lies 3 residues beyond the end of the read and is filled in from the germline J gene. The genes are TRBV10-3 and TRBJ2-1; 10 bases match TRBD2. The ends lost 0 bases at V and 6 bases at J; junction bases unmatched: 2. The CDR3 covers 15 residues. Germline-derived CDR1 and CDR2 are ENHRY and SYGVKD. The part of the CDR3 DNA that was read is TGTGCCATCAGTGAGTCGAGGACTAGCGGCAATGAG. This translates into CAISESRTSGNE. The full CDR3 protein reads CAISESRTSGNEQFF.

Concerning this clone itself: The CDR3 goes on 3 residues after the read ends, and that part is filled in from the germline J gene. The rearrangement joins TRBV19 to TRBJ2-3; the match to TRBD2 covers 11 bases. In germline, CDR1 is LNHDA, CDR2 SQIVND (reference sequence). The length of the CDR3 is 15 residues. CDR3 bases read: TGTGCCAGTAGTATAGTAGCGGGGGGGCATCAGCCG. Translated: CASSIVAGGHQP. The entire CDR3 protein is CASSIVAGGHQPQYF.

At least ten counts were recorded for this clone. The read comes to an end 3 residues before the CDR3 does, leaving the germline J gene to fill in the end. The J gene is TRBJ2-1, the V gene TRBV2; 10 positions agree with TRBD2. J gave up 9 bases and V 6 bases, and 8 bases lay outside the gene matches. This CDR3 has 14 residues. Germline V gene sequence: CDR1 SNHLY, CDR2 FYNNEI. CDR3 bases read: TGTGCCAGCAGGGAATACTCTAGCGGGAGTGAG. It encodes CASREYSSGSE. Given in full, the CDR3 is CASREYSSGSEQFF.

This clone was detected ten times or more. Read data end 3 residues before the CDR3 end; the end is taken from the germline J gene. V gene TRBV14 combines with J gene TRBJ1-2, with a tentative D call TRBD1 (6 bases). The CDR3 consists of 13 residues. Germline loops: CDR1 SGHDN, CDR2 FVKESK. The chain's CDR3 is CASSPRQEWGYTF. CDR3 DNA (partial): TGTGCCAGCAGCCCTCGACAGGAATGGGGC.

This clone has at least ten counts. The observed sequence ends 3 residues before the CDR3 terminus, with the missing tail filled in from the germline J gene. The chain recombines TRBV7-2 with TRBJ2-5, with 9 bases fitting TRBD1. This CDR3 has 14 residues. Germline V gene data show CDR1 as SGHTA and CDR2 as FQGNSA. CDR3 DNA (partial): TGTGCCAGCAGCCTGCCGGGACAGGGAATTACC. Translation: CASSLPGQGIT. The whole CDR3 sequence reads CASSLPGQGITQYF.

Concerning this clone: The read ends 3 residues shy of where the CDR3 ends; the end is completed using the germline J gene. This chain joins TRBV7-9 and TRBJ1-1; D is unclear. Trimming left V 5 bases short and J 1 base short, with 11 bases between. Germline loops: CDR1 SEHNR, CDR2 FQNEAQ (reference sequence). This CDR3 contains 14 residues. CDR3 DNA, as far as it was read: TGTGCCAGCAGCCCCCGAGGGCCGAACACTGAA. Translated, it gives CASSPRGPNTE. The entire CDR3 protein is CASSPRGPNTEAFF.

This clone was detected ten times or more. The read ends 3 residues before the CDR3 terminus; that terminus is restored from the germline J gene. V gene TRBV7-3 combines with J gene TRBJ2-1; the D call may be TRBD1 or TRBD2 (5 bases each). Trimming cost V 1 base and J 7 bases, with 20 bases left between them. The CDR3 has 17 residues. The V gene's germline CDR1 is SGHTA and CDR2 FQGTGA. The CDR3: CASSLIGARGRSNEQFF. Incomplete CDR3 DNA: TGTGCCAGCAGCTTAATTGGGGCGAGGGGTCGATCGAATGAG.

Ten or more counts support this clone. The sequence runs out 3 residues before the end of the CDR3; the remainder is reconstructed from the germline J gene. The chain employs TRBV5-4 and TRBJ2-6; D remains unclear. Trimming cost V 7 bases and J 2 bases, with 4 bases left between them. The CDR3 covers 12 residues. Germline CDR1 is SGHNT and CDR2 is YYREEE (reference sequence). CDR3 amino acids: CASGTGANVLTF. The DNA read from the CDR3 is TGTGCCAGCGGCACTGGGGCCAACGTC.

In this sample, this clone turned up many times. With the read ending 3 residues before the CDR3 end, the germline J gene is used to fill in that end. The chain uses TRBV18 and TRBJ1-2; TRBD1 aligns across 7 bases. The CDR3 runs 13 residues. CDR1 KGHSH and CDR2 LQKENI come from the germline V gene. The CDR3 DNA, read in part, is TGTGCCAGCTCACCCACAGGGGCGGAAGGC. It yields the protein CASSPTGAEG. The entire CDR3 is CASSPTGAEGYTF. Drawing the rest from reference TRBV18 and TRBJ1-2, the complete variable domain is NAGVMQNPRHLVRRRGQEARLRCSPMKGHSHVYWYRQLPEEGLKFMVYLQKENIIDESGMPKERFSAEFPKEGPSILRIQQVVRGDSAAYFCASSPTGAEGYTFGSGTRLTVV.

This clone was seen at least ten times. The DNA ends 3 residues before the CDR3 does, and the rest of the CDR3 is filled in from the germline J gene. The chain has TRBV7-7 and TRBJ2-2; maybe TRBD1 (6 bases). The CDR3 is 14 amino acids. Between the trimmed V and J ends, which lost 1 base and 3 bases, there was a span of 6 bases. Germline V gives CDR1 SSHAT, CDR2 FNYEAQ (reference sequence). The covered CDR3 bases are TGTGCCAGCAGCTTAGACAGGGACACCGGGGAG. Translation gives CASSLDRDTGE. The complete CDR3 sequence is CASSLDRDTGELFF.

This clone appeared many times. Coverage ceases 3 residues before the CDR3 finishes, and the germline J gene fills in the end. This chain connects TRBV19 to TRBJ2-7; 9 bases are a match to TRBD1. After removal of 5 bases from V and 2 bases from J, the junction contained 7 bases not matched to a gene. The CDR3 extends over 15 amino acids. Germline V gene lookup returns CDR1 LNHDA and CDR2 SQIVND (reference sequence). Partial CDR3 DNA: TGTGCCAGTAGTCTCCGGGACAGGGCAGCCTACGAG. Its translation: CASSLRDRAAYE. The complete CDR3 protein is CASSLRDRAAYEQYF.